These 6 T cell receptor beta chains originate from one sample sequenced in a study of beta chain features in type 1 diabetes (dated by TCRdb to 2016 to 2019). What the research found in general, with its limitations: A moderate but significant shortening of TCRB CDR3 length was observed in type 1 diabetes patients in all four CD4+ subsets.

The library came from the immunoSEQ multiplex PCR assay. The entire isolated RNA was reverse transcribed using the High Capacity cDNA Reverse Transcription Kit, and thus expressed TCRB transcripts were sequenced. TCRdb retrieved this table from immuneACCESS and kept in-frame rearrangements only. Not all clones are present; in checked studies, unresolved V genes account for under half, and no reason is known for the remainder. The sample table shows approximately 730,000 clones, and roughly an eighth are seen once. The top ten constitute approximately 0.022% of the sample. Their antigens are not known. The sequenced sample was naive CD4+ T cells from blood. The label giving this sample's cell subset or site can be read as: true naive CD4+ T cells. Source of these receptors: a man aged 18 to 29 with type 1 diabetes.

The chain uses TRBV28 and TRBJ1-1; 8 bases match TRBD1. With 7 bases clipped from V and 3 bases from J, the junction kept 4 bases outside the gene matches. CDR1 is MDHEN and CDR2 is SYDVKM in the germline V gene. The CDR3 runs to 13 residues. CDR3 in DNA: TGTGCCAGCACCGCACAGGGGGACACTGAAGCTTTCTTT. Protein product: CASTAQGDTEAFF. The variable domain in full, with the rest retrieved from reference TRBV28 and TRBJ1-1, is DVKVTQSSRYLVKRTGEKVFLECVQDMDHENMFWYRQDPGLGLRLIYFSYDVKMKEKGDIPEGYSVSREKKERFSLILESASTNQTSMYLCASTAQGDTEAFFGQGTRLTVV.

This clone was detected a few times. The V gene is TRBV23-1, the J gene TRBJ1-5; tentatively, D is TRBD1 (5 bases). TRBV23-1 falls under the ORF class, with uncertain function. Trimming shortened V by 0 bases and J by 3 bases, and 12 bases separated the two germline ends. The CDR3 extends over 16 amino acids. The CDR3 DNA reads TGCGCCAGCAGTCAATCTCCAGGAGGGGACAATCAGCCCCAGCATTTT. Its translation: CASSQSPGGDNQPQHF.

This clone was observed a few times. V and J are TRBV7-9 and TRBJ1-1; 7 nucleotides match TRBD1. V lost 5 bases and J lost 3; bases outside the gene matches: 6. The CDR3 extends over 14 amino acids. In germline, CDR1 is SEHNR, CDR2 FQNEAQ (reference sequence). The CDR3 spells CASSVRGQDTEAFF. In nucleotides, the CDR3 is TGTGCCAGCAGCGTTAGGGGGCAGGACACTGAAGCTTTCTTT.

With respect to this clone: Since a much larger clone is just one base distant, this may be a read error. V is TRBV6-1 and J is TRBJ2-5; D ambiguous. Deletions cut 0 bases from V and 7 bases from J, with 0 bases between. CDR1 is MNHNS, CDR2 SASEGT, per germline. The CDR3 sequence is 10 residues long. CDR3 sequence reads: CASSEATQYF. CDR3 DNA sequence: TGTGCCAGCAGTGAAGCGACCCAGTACTTC.

This clone was counted between two and nine times. The chain couples TRBV30 to TRBJ2-7; 8 bases are shared with TRBD1. The CDR3 length is 13 residues. V was pared by 8 bases and J by 3 bases, with 9 bases of the junction left unmatched. CDR1 and CDR2 (germline): GTSNPN, SVGIG (reference sequence). The CDR3 protein is CAVHGTGLYEQYF. DNA for the CDR3: TGTGCCGTTCACGGGACAGGCCTCTACGAGCAGTACTTC.

The table lists this clone with a few counts. The chain couples TRBV7-2 to TRBJ2-1, with 7 positions matching TRBD2. Germline loops: CDR1 SGHTA, CDR2 FQGNSA. This CDR3 is 15 amino acids long. The ends lost 3 bases at V and 8 bases at J; junction bases unmatched: 10. CDR3 in amino acids: CASSLVRRSGDEQFF. CDR3 coding DNA: TGTGCCAGCAGCTTGGTTCGGAGGAGCGGGGATGAGCAGTTCTTC.